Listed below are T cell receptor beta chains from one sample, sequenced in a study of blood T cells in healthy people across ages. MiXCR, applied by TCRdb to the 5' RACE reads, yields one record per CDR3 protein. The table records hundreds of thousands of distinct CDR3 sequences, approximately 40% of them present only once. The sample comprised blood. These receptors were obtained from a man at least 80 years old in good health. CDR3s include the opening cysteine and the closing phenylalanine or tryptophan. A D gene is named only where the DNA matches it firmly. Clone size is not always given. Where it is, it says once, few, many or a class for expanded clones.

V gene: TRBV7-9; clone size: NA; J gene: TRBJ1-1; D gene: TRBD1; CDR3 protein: CACSFPTGKTEAFF; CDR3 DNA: TGTGCCTGCAGTTTCCCGACAGGGAAGACTGAAGCTTTCTTT
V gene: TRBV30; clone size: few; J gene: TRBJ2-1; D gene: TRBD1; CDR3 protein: CAWRRTGLYNEQFF; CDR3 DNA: TGTGCCTGGAGGCGGACAGGGCTATACAATGAGCAGTTCTTC
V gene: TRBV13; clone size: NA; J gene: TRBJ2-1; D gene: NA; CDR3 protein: CASSSSIRPTETYNEQFF; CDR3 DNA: TGTGCCAGCAGCTCCTCCATAAGACCGACAGAGACATACAATGAGCAGTTCTTC
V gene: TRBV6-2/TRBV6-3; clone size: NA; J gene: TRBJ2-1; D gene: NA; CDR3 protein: CASSYLRLRGPQFF; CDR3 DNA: TGTGCCAGCAGTTACCTCAGGCTCAGGGGCCCGCAGTTCTTC
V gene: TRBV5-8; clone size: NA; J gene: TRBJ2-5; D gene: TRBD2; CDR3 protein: CASAGQRQETQYF; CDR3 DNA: TGTGCCTCAGCGGGGCAGCGGCAAGAGACCCAGTACTTC
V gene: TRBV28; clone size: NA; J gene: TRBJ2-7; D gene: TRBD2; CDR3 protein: CASSIPFVAAGGFEQYF; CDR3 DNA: TGTGCCAGCAGTATCCCATTCGTGGCAGCGGGAGGGTTCGAGCAGTACTTC
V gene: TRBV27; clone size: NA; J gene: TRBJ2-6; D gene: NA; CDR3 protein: CASSALGGANVLTF; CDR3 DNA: TGTGCCAGCAGTGCCCTGGGGGGGGCCAACGTCCTGACTTTC
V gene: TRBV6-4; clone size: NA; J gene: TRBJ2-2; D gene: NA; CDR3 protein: CASSDRLTGELFF; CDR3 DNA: TGTGCCAGCAGTGACAGACTTACCGGGGAGCTGTTTTTT
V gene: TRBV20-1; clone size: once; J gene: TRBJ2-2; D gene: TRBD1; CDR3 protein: CSARIFSRDRSNTGELFF; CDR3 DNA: TGCAGTGCTAGAATCTTTTCTCGGGACAGGTCGAACACCGGGGAGCTGTTTTTT
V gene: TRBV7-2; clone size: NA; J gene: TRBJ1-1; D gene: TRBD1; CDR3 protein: CASSPGTGLPTEAFF; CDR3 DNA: TGTGCCAGCAGCCCGGGGACAGGGCTCCCCACTGAAGCTTTCTTT
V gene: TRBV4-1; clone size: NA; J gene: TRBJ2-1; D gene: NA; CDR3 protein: CASSESVQVVSYNEQFF; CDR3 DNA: TGCGCCAGCAGCGAAAGTGTTCAGGTAGTATCCTACAATGAGCAGTTCTTC
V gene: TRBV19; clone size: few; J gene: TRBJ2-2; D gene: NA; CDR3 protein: CASSRTNTGELFF; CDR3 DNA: TGTGCCAGTAGCAGAACTAACACCGGGGAGCTGTTTTTT
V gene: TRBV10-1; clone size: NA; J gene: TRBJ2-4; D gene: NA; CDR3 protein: CASDVKRGAEGAKNIQYF; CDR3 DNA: TGCGCCAGCGACGTTAAGAGAGGGGCAGAAGGAGCCAAAAACATTCAGTACTTC
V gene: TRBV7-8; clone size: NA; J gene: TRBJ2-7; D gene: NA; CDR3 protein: CASSVSGTAYEQYF; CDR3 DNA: TGTGCCAGCAGCGTATCCGGGACCGCCTACGAGCAGTACTTC
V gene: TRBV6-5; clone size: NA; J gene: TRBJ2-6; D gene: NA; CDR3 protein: CASSYTGTHGANVLTF; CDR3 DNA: TGTGCCAGCAGTTACACCGGGACTCATGGGGCCAACGTCCTGACTTTC
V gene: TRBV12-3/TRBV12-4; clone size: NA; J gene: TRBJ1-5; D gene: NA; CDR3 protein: CASSSQGDNQPQHF; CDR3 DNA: TGTGCCAGCAGTTCTCAGGGTGACAATCAGCCCCAGCATTTT
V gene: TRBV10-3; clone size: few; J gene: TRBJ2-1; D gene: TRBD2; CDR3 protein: CAIRGGGPRDEQFF; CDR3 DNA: TGTGCCATCAGGGGGGGAGGGCCTCGCGATGAGCAGTTCTTC
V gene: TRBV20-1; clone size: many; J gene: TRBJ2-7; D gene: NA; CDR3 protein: CSASTTAPREQYF; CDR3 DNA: TGCAGTGCTAGTACCACAGCCCCTCGGGAGCAGTACTTC
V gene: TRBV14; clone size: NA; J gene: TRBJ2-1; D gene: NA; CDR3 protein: CASSQDSGLWDEQFF; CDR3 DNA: TGTGCCAGCAGCCAAGATAGCGGCCTATGGGATGAGCAGTTCTTC
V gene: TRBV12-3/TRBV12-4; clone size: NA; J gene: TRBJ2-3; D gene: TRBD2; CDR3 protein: CASTPGTSRRADTQYF; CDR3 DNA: TGTGCCAGCACCCCTGGGACTAGCCGGCGGGCAGATACGCAGTATTTT
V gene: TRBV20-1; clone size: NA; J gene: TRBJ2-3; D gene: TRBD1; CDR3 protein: CSAPTGGRSDTQYF; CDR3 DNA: TGCAGTGCTCCAACAGGGGGCAGATCGGATACGCAGTATTTT
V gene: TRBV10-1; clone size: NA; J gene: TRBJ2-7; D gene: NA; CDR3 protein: CASRATLGLFDEQYF; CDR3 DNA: TGCGCCAGCAGAGCAACCCTCGGACTGTTCGACGAGCAGTACTTC
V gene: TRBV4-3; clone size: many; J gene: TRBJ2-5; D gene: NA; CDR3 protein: CASSQTLRREETQYF; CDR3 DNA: TGCGCCAGCAGCCAGACTCTTCGGAGGGAAGAGACCCAGTACTTC
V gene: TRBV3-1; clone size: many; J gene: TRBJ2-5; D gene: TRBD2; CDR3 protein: CASSPRTSGPRETQYF; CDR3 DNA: TGTGCCAGCAGCCCCCGGACTAGCGGGCCAAGGGAGACCCAGTACTTC
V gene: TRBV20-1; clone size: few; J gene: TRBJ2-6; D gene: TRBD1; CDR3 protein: CSAPSRQGASGANVLTF; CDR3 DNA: TGCAGTGCTCCATCGAGACAGGGGGCTAGTGGGGCCAACGTCCTGACTTTC
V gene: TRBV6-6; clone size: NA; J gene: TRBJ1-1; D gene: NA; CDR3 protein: CASSYPQPREAAFF; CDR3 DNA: TGTGCCAGCAGTTATCCCCAACCCAGGGAGGCAGCTTTCTTT
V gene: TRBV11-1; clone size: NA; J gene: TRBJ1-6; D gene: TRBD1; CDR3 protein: CASSSQGARIPLHF; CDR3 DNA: TGTGCCAGCAGCTCTCAGGGGGCGCGGATACCCCTCCACTTT
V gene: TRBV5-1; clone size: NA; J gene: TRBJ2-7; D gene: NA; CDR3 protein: CASSLRLLGGSYEQYF; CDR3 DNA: TGCGCCAGCAGCTTGAGGTTATTAGGAGGTTCCTACGAGCAGTACTTC
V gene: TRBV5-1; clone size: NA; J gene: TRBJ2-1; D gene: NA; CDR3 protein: CASSFVGVGDEQFF; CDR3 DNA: TGCGCCAGCAGCTTTGTGGGCGTAGGGGATGAGCAGTTCTTC
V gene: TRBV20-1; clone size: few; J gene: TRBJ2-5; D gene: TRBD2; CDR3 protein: CSASHGRGYQETQYF; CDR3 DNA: TGCAGTGCTAGTCATGGGAGGGGTTACCAAGAGACCCAGTACTTC
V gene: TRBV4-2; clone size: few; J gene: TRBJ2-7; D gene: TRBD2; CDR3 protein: CASSQDILAGGASYEQYF; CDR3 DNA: TGTGCCAGCAGCCAAGATATCCTAGCGGGAGGTGCCTCCTACGAGCAGTACTTC
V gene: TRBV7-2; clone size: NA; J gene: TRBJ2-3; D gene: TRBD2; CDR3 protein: CVSSLVTSGSTDTQYF; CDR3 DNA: TGTGTCAGCAGCTTAGTGACTAGCGGGAGTACAGATACGCAGTATTTT
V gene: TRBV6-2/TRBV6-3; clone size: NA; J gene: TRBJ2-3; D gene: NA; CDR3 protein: CASSYPRAGRSTDTQYF; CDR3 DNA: TGTGCCAGCAGTTACCCCCGTGCGGGCCGGAGCACAGATACGCAGTATTTT
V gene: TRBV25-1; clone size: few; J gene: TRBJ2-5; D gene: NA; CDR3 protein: CASSWASPRGETQYF; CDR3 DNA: TGTGCCAGCTCGTGGGCTAGCCCTAGGGGGGAGACCCAGTACTTC
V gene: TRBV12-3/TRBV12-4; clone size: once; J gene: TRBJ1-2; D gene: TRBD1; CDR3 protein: CASTKNRGGGYTF; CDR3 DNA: TGTGCCAGCACCAAAAACAGGGGAGGTGGCTACACCTTC
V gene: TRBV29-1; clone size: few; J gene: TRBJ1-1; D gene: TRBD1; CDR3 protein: CSTDRTAYEAFF; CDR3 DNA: TGCAGCACGGACAGGACCGCTTATGAAGCTTTCTTT
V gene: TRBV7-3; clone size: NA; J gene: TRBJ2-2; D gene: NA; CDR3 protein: CASSLSFARGGTGELFF; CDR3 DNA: TGTGCCAGCAGCTTAAGCTTCGCCAGGGGGGGTACCGGGGAGCTGTTTTTT
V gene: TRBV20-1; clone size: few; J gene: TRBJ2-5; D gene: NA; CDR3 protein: CSASSTQETQYF; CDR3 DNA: TGCAGTGCTAGCTCTACGCAGGAGACCCAGTACTTC
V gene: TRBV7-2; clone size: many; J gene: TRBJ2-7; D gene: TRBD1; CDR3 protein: CASSLGQGHEQYF; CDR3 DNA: TGTGCCAGCAGCTTAGGACAGGGCCACGAGCAGTACTTC
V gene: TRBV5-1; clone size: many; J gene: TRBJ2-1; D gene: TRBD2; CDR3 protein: CASSPREGGNEQFF; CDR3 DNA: TGCGCCAGCAGCCCCCGGGAGGGGGGGAATGAGCAGTTCTTC
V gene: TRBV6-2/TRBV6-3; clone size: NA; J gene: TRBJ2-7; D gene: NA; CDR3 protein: CASSYRETASYNEQYF; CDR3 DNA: TGTGCCAGCAGTTACCGTGAGACAGCCTCCTACAATGAGCAGTACTTC
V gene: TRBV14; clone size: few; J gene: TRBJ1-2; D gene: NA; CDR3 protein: CASSQERTNYGYTF; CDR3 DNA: TGTGCCAGCAGCCAAGAGCGGACAAACTATGGCTACACCTTC
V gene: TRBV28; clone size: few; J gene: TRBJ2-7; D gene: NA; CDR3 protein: CASSPPSGVKFYEQYF; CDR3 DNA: TGTGCCAGCAGTCCCCCATCTGGGGTGAAGTTTTACGAGCAGTACTTC
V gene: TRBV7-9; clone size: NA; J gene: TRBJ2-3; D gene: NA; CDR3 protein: CASSLQGSQYF; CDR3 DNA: TGTGCCAGCAGCCTACAGGGTTCGCAGTATTTT
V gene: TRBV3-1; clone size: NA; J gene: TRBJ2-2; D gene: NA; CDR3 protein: CASSAGRGGELFF; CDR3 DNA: TGTGCCAGCAGCGCGGGGCGGGGCGGGGAGCTGTTTTTT
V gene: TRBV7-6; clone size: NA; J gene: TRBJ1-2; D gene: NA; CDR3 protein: CASSPWGGEANYGYTF; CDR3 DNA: TGTGCCAGCAGCCCATGGGGGGGCGAAGCTAACTATGGCTACACCTTC
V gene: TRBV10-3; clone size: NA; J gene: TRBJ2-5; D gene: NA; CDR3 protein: CAIREDRGETQYF; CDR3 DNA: TGTGCCATCAGGGAGGACAGAGGAGAGACCCAGTACTTC
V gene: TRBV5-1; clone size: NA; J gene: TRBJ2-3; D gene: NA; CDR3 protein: CASSVAGPPDTQYF; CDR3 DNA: TGCGCCAGCAGCGTAGCAGGCCCCCCAGATACGCAGTATTTT
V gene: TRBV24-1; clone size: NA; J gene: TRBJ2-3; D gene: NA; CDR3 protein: CATSDPTGASTDTQYF; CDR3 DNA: TGTGCCACCAGTGATCCGACAGGAGCTAGCACAGATACGCAGTATTTT
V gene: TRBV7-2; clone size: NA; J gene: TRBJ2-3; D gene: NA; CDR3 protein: CASSYLRRTTDTQYF; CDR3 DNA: TGTGCCAGCAGCTACCTCAGGCGGACCACAGATACGCAGTATTTT
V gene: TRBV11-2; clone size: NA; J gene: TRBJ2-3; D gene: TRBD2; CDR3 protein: CASSRTSGGAYVSTDTQYF; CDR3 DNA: TGTGCCAGCAGTCGGACTAGCGGGGGGGCTTACGTTAGCACAGATACGCAGTATTTT
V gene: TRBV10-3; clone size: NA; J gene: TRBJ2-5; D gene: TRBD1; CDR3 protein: CAISEKQGAVTWQYF; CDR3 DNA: TGTGCCATCAGTGAGAAACAGGGGGCTGTAACGTGGCAGTACTTC
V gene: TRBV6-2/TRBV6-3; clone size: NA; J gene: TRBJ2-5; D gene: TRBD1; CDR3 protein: CASTFGTGIYQETQYF; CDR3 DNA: TGTGCCAGCACTTTTGGGACAGGGATCTACCAAGAGACCCAGTACTTC